The 30 T cell receptor beta chains reported below all come from one sample, sequenced in a study of T cell changes during pregnancy in multiple sclerosis. Assay used: immunoSEQ multiplex PCR; TCRdb lists only in-frame clones, some missing. The table lists 25,000 to 35,000 clones, over 80% of them singletons. Specimen: CD8+ T cells from peripheral blood mononuclear cells, collected in the first trimester of pregnancy. All receptors derive from a female donor with multiple sclerosis, enrolled in a pregnancy study.

J is TRBJ2-2 and V is TRBV7-3, with D perhaps TRBD1 (6 bases). The germline gives CDR1 SGHTA, CDR2 FQGTGA. The CDR3 totals 13 residues. V gave up 5 bases and J gave up 4 bases, with 8 bases separating them. CDR3 amino acids: CASSPGVTGELFF. DNA for the CDR3: TGTGCCAGCAGCCCAGGGGTCACCGGGGAGCTGTTTTTT.

The rearrangement joins TRBV7-6 to TRBJ2-6; TRBD1 matches at 9 bases. V lost 0 bases, J lost 1 base, and 16 bases stayed unmatched. This CDR3 has 22 amino acids. Germline V lookup: CDR1 SGHVS, CDR2 FNYEAQ. CDR3 coding DNA: TGTGCCAGCAGCTTAGCTTGGACAGGGGAGCTCAGAATAGGATCTGGGGCCAACGTCCTGACTTTC. Amino acid sequence: CASSLAWTGELRIGSGANVLTF.

V is TRBV7-8 and J is TRBJ2-2; 10 bases align to TRBD2. CDR3 size: 19 residues. The ends lost 1 base at V and 8 bases at J; junction bases unmatched: 16. Per germline, CDR1 SGHVS and CDR2 FQNEAQ. The DNA for the CDR3 is TGTGCCAGCAGCTTAGATCAATCGAGTCTAGCGGGAGACGGAGGGGAGCTGTTTTTT. Its translation: CASSLDQSSLAGDGGELFF.

This clone was observed a single time. This chain's CDR3 is CASSRTAGGPPDTQYF. The CDR3 nucleotides are TGTGCCAGCAGCAGGACAGCGGGAGGGCCTCCAGATACGCAGTATTTT. The chain has TRBV7-3 and TRBJ2-3; 10 bases are a match to TRBD2. J was trimmed by 4 bases and V by 5 bases; bases with no gene match: 9. The CDR3 totals 16 residues. Germline lookup yields CDR1 SGHTA and CDR2 FQGTGA.

The chain employs TRBV6-5 and TRBJ1-1, with a weak D call TRBD1 (6 bases). Trimming left V 5 bases short and J 1 base short, with 11 bases between. Germline CDR1 is MNHEY and CDR2 is SVGAGI. The CDR3 is made up of 14 amino acids. The CDR3 sequence: CASSKDRPNTEAFF. Here the CDR3 DNA reads TGTGCCAGCAGTAAGGACAGACCGAACACTGAAGCTTTCTTT.

The chain combines TRBV9 with TRBJ2-3; 8 bases align to TRBD2. CDR3 length: 17 amino acids. Germline-derived CDR1 and CDR2 are SGDLS and YYNGEE. Losses at the gene ends were 3 bases for V and 1 base for J; bases not matched to a gene: 10. In DNA form, the CDR3 reads TGTGCCAGCAGCGCCCAATCTCGGGGGGGTGGCACAGATACGCAGTATTTT. Translated: CASSAQSRGGGTDTQYF. The full variable domain, rest sourced from reference TRBV9 and TRBJ2-3, is DSGVTQTPKHLITATGQRVTLRCSPRSGDLSVYWYQQSLDQGLQFLIQYYNGEERAKGNILERFSAQQFPDLHSELNLSSLELGDSALYFCASSAQSRGGGTDTQYFGPGTRLTVL.

The V and J genes are TRBV5-5 and TRBJ1-1, with D possibly TRBD1 on 5 matching bases. CDR1 SGHKS and CDR2 YYEKEE come from the germline V gene (reference sequence). The ends were cut back, 4 bases at V and 1 base at J, with 26 bases in the middle. This CDR3 spans 19 amino acids. This CDR3 is CASSPGTDGSRGANTEAFF. In DNA, the CDR3 is TGTGCCAGCAGCCCGGGGACCGACGGGAGCAGAGGGGCGAACACTGAAGCTTTCTTT.

The chain uses TRBV4-2 and TRBJ2-3; possibly TRBD2 for D (5 bases). This CDR3 region has 17 residues. Germline V lookup: CDR1 LGHNA, CDR2 YNFKEQ. V dropped 0 bases and J dropped 2 bases, with 15 bases sitting between them. The CDR3 sequence: CASSQEGAVANTDTQYF. CDR3 DNA sequence: TGTGCCAGCAGCCAAGAAGGAGCGGTAGCGAACACAGATACGCAGTATTTT.

The chain is built from TRBV6-6 and TRBJ1-5, with 7 bases fitting TRBD1. The ends lost 7 bases at V and 7 bases at J; junction bases unmatched: 10. From germline, CDR1 is MNHNY and CDR2 SVGAGI (reference sequence). The CDR3 consists of 14 residues. For the CDR3, the DNA is TGTGCCAGCACCCTCGGAGGGGGCGGGCAGCCCCAGCATTTT. Translation gives CASTLGGGGQPQHF.

V is TRBV13 and J is TRBJ2-7, with 13 nucleotides matching TRBD2. Germline V gene lookup returns CDR1 PRHDT and CDR2 FYEKMQ (reference sequence). The J segment lost 5 bases and the V segment lost 1 base, leaving 8 bases of the junction unmatched. The CDR3 spans 17 residues. The CDR3 sequence is CASSLVPGLAGDNEQYF. The CDR3, as DNA: TGTGCCAGCAGCTTAGTTCCCGGACTAGCGGGAGATAACGAGCAGTACTTC.

This clone has only one observation. V and J are TRBV5-1 and TRBJ2-3, with 15 bases identical to TRBD2. Germline V gives CDR1 SGHRS, CDR2 YFSETQ. V gave up 2 bases and J gave up 0 bases; unmatched junction bases: 10. There are 20 residues in the CDR3. CDR3 sequence (DNA): TGCGCCAGCAGCTTCCCTTCCGGGACTAGCGGGGGGCCGAGCACAGATACGCAGTATTTT. It specifies CASSFPSGTSGGPSTDTQYF.

The V and J genes are TRBV5-1 and TRBJ1-1, with 7 bases matching TRBD1. After removal of 0 bases from V and 1 base from J, the junction contained 6 bases not matched to a gene. The CDR3 length is 16 residues. CDR1 SGHRS and CDR2 YFSETQ come from the germline V gene. In DNA form, the CDR3 reads TGCGCCAGCAGCTTGGCGGGCAGGGGGGAGAACACTGAAGCTTTCTTT. Protein sequence: CASSLAGRGENTEAFF.

This clone was recorded only once. V is TRBV7-3 and J is TRBJ2-1, with 7 bases identical to TRBD2. V lost 5 bases to trimming and J lost 5 bases; unmatched junction nucleotides: 6. CDR1 SGHTA and CDR2 FQGTGA come from the germline V gene. This CDR3 contains 14 residues. CDR3 in DNA: TGTGCCAGCAGCCCGAGCGGGAACGACAATGAGCAGTTCTTC. Translation: CASSPSGNDNEQFF.

This clone has only one observation. The rearrangement links TRBV25-1 to TRBJ1-4, with D perhaps TRBD1 (6 bases). V was shortened by 1 base and J by 0 bases, with 12 bases between the two germline ends. CDR1 is MGHDK, CDR2 SYGVNS, per germline. This CDR3 contains 17 residues. In nucleotides, the CDR3 is TGTGCCAGCAGTGAATCGGGACATGGATCAACTAATGAAAAACTGTTTTTT. Translated: CASSESGHGSTNEKLFF.

The genes are TRBV14 and TRBJ2-7; 8 bases are shared with TRBD2. Germline CDR1 SGHDN, CDR2 FVKESK. Losses at the gene ends were 1 base for V and 0 bases for J; bases not matched to a gene: 11. The CDR3 covers 18 residues. The CDR3 region has the DNA TGTGCCAGCAGCCAAGCACGCTGGACTAGCCGAAACTCCTACGAGCAGTACTTC. Amino acids: CASSQARWTSRNSYEQYF.

V gene TRBV7-3 combines with J gene TRBJ2-1; weak D call: TRBD2 (5 bases). Trimming took 2 bases from V and 5 from J, leaving 7 bases between them. The CDR3 totals 13 residues. Per the germline V gene, CDR1 is SGHTA and CDR2 is FQGTGA. CDR3 amino acids: CASSLGLNNEQFF. The DNA of the CDR3 is TGTGCCAGCAGCTTAGGACTTAACAATGAGCAGTTCTTC.

The rearrangement links TRBV5-1 to TRBJ1-4; 10 bases agree with TRBD1. With V trimmed by 4 bases and J by 6 bases, 6 bases remained unmatched. CDR1 is SGHRS, CDR2 YFSETQ, per germline. This CDR3 has 15 residues. This chain's CDR3 is CASSDPGTGDEKLFF. The CDR3 bases are TGCGCCAGCAGCGACCCCGGGACAGGGGATGAAAAACTGTTTTTT.

This chain joins TRBV28 and TRBJ1-5, with unresolved D. Looked up from germline, CDR1 is MDHEN and CDR2 is SYDVKM. The CDR3 contains 14 residues. The V end was cut by 6 bases, the J end by 3 bases, with 12 bases between. CDR3 amino acids: CASRMQEPNQPQHF. The CDR3, as DNA: TGTGCCAGCAGAATGCAGGAACCCAATCAGCCCCAGCATTTT.

The V and J genes are TRBV18 and TRBJ1-1, with 9 bases that match TRBD1. The V segment lost 2 bases and the J segment 0 bases; nucleotides outside the gene matches: 10. This CDR3 region has 18 residues. Per germline, CDR1 KGHSH and CDR2 LQKENI. The CDR3 nucleotides are TGTGCCAGCTCACCAAGGACAGGGGAATTGATAATGAACACTGAAGCTTTCTTT. Protein sequence: CASSPRTGELIMNTEAFF.

In this sample, this clone turned up once. This chain connects TRBV19 to TRBJ2-1; TRBD2 matches 8 bases. The CDR3 totals 15 residues. Germline V gene sequence: CDR1 LNHDA, CDR2 SQIVND (reference sequence). With V trimmed by 5 bases and J by 4 bases, 7 bases remained unmatched. This CDR3 reads CASSSSGLTYNEQFF. The CDR3 DNA reads TGTGCCAGTAGTTCTAGCGGGTTAACATACAATGAGCAGTTCTTC. Full variable domain (outside the CDR3, taken from reference TRBV19 and TRBJ2-1): DGGITQSPKYLFRKEGQNVTLSCEQNLNHDAMYWYRQDPGQGLRLIYYSQIVNDFQKGDIAEGYSVSREKKESFPLTVTSAQKNPTAFYLCASSSSGLTYNEQFFGPGTRLTVL.

The rearrangement joins TRBV7-3 to TRBJ2-1; 9 positions agree with TRBD2. Germline CDR1 is SGHTA and CDR2 is FQGTGA. CDR3 length equals 16 residues. Trimming cost V 5 bases and J 3 bases; bases outside gene matches: 8. The CDR3 here is CASSQTSGALYNEQFF. CDR3 DNA sequence: TGTGCCAGCAGCCAGACTAGCGGAGCTCTCTACAATGAGCAGTTCTTC. Complete variable domain (other parts from reference TRBV7-3 and TRBJ2-1): GAGVSQTPSNKVTEKGKYVELRCDPISGHTALYWYRQSLGQGPEFLIYFQGTGAADDSGLPNDRFFAVRPEGSVSTLKIQRTERGDSAVYLCASSQTSGALYNEQFFGPGTRLTVL.

The chain recombines TRBV6-5 with TRBJ2-4, with 7 bases identical to TRBD1. Germline V gene sequence: CDR1 MNHEY, CDR2 SVGAGI. The CDR3 extends over 14 amino acids. The trim removed 0 bases at V and 5 bases at J, leaving 1 base unmatched. DNA for the CDR3: TGTGCCAGCAGTTACTCGGGACAGCAAAACATTCAGTACTTC. Translated, it gives CASSYSGQQNIQYF.

This chain uses TRBV7-9 with TRBJ2-1; 8 nucleotides align to TRBD2. The V gene end was trimmed by 6 bases and the J gene end by 8 bases; junction bases not matched to a gene: 3. The CDR3 loop spans 12 amino acids. Per the germline V gene, CDR1 is SEHNR and CDR2 is FQNEAQ (reference sequence). The CDR3, as DNA: TGTGCCAGCAGGCGGGAGGCTTATGAGCAGTTCTTC. Translation gives CASRREAYEQFF.

The chain has TRBV7-2 and TRBJ2-1, with D possibly being TRBD2 (5 bases). The length of the CDR3 is 15 residues. CDR1 and CDR2 from the germline V gene are SGHTA and FQGNSA. V lost 1 base, J lost 4 bases, and 11 bases lay in between. CDR3 region: CASSLDGSSYNEQFF. The CDR3 bases are TGTGCCAGCAGCTTAGATGGGAGCAGTTACAATGAGCAGTTCTTC.

The chain is built from TRBV7-9 and TRBJ1-1; tentative D call: TRBD1 (5 bases). The germline V gene encodes CDR1 SEHNR and CDR2 FQNEAQ (reference sequence). V lost 10 bases to trimming and J lost 4 bases, with 13 bases between them. The CDR3 covers 12 residues. The CDR3 spells CATRQYPTEAFF. The CDR3 DNA reads as TGTGCCACCAGACAGTACCCCACTGAAGCTTTCTTT.

The V and J genes are TRBV7-9 and TRBJ2-7; possible D gene TRBD2, 7 bases. Looked up from germline, CDR1 is SEHNR and CDR2 is FQNEAQ (reference sequence). This CDR3 contains 18 residues. V lost 1 base and J lost 1, with 20 bases in between. The CDR3 bases are TGTGCCAGCAGCTTAGTTGGGGGGGCATTACCTCCGTCCTACGAGCAGTACTTC. Translated: CASSLVGGALPPSYEQYF. The variable domain in full, with the rest retrieved from reference TRBV7-9 and TRBJ2-7, is DTGVSQNPRHKITKRGQNVTFRCDPISEHNRLYWYRQTLGQGPEFLTYFQNEAQLEKSRLLSDRFSAERPKGSFSTLEIQRTEQGDSAMYLCASSLVGGALPPSYEQYFGPGTRLTVT.

This clone was counted only a few times. The CDR3: CASSRKGDRVIYEQYF. CDR3 DNA sequence: TGTGCCAGCAGCCGGAAGGGGGACAGAGTCATTTACGAGCAGTACTTC. The chain couples TRBV11-3 to TRBJ2-7, with 7 bases that match TRBD1. The V segment lost 5 bases and the J segment 4 bases; nucleotides outside the gene matches: 14. Looked up from germline, CDR1 is SGHNT and CDR2 is YENEEA. The CDR3 is 16 amino acids.

The J gene is TRBJ2-4, the V gene TRBV5-4, with 7 bases aligning to TRBD2. The CDR3 is 17 residues long. Germline V gene data show CDR1 as SGHNT and CDR2 as YYREEE (reference sequence). The ends lost 0 bases at V and 1 base at J; junction bases unmatched: 7. This CDR3 is CASSLGFSGGAKNIQYF. The CDR3, as DNA: TGTGCCAGCAGCTTGGGATTTTCCGGGGGGGCCAAAAACATTCAGTACTTC.

As DNA, the CDR3 is TGTGCCAGCAGTGACTCAGGACAGGGCTCCTACAATGAGCAGTTCTTC. Protein: CASSDSGQGSYNEQFF. The V and J genes are TRBV6-4 and TRBJ2-1, with 8 bases aligning to TRBD1. Trimming took 0 bases from V and 0 from J; bases not matched to a gene: 1. This CDR3 is built from 16 residues. Germline lookup yields CDR1 MRHNA and CDR2 SNTAGT.

The chain carries TRBV7-9 and TRBJ2-1; 12 bases align to TRBD2. The CDR3 has 17 residues. Per the germline V gene, CDR1 is SEHNR and CDR2 is FQNEAQ (reference sequence). With 3 bases clipped from V and 3 bases from J, the junction kept 6 bases outside the gene matches. The CDR3 sequence is CASSLGTGLAGYNEQFF. The DNA for the CDR3 is TGTGCCAGCAGCTTGGGGACGGGACTAGCGGGCTACAATGAGCAGTTCTTC. The entire variable domain, with the rest obtained from reference TRBV7-9 and TRBJ2-1, is as follows: DTGVSQNPRHKITKRGQNVTFRCDPISEHNRLYWYRQTLGQGPEFLTYFQNEAQLEKSRLLSDRFSAERPKGSFSTLEIQRTEQGDSAMYLCASSLGTGLAGYNEQFFGPGTRLTVL.